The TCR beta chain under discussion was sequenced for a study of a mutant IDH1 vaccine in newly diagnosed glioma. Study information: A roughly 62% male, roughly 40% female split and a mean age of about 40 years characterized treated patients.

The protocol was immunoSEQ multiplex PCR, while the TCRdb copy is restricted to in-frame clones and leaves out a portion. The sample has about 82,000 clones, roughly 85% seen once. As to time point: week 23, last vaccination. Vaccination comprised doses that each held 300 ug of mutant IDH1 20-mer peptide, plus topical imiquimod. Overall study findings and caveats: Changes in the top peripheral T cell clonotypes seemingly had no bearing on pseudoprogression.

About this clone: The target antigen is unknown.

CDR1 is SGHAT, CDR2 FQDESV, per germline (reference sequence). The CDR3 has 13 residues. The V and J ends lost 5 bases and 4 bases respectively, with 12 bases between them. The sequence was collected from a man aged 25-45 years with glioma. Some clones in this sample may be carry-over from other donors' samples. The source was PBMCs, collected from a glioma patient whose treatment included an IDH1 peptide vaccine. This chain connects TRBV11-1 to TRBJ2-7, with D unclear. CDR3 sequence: CASSRRVPYEQYF. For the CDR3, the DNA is TGTGCCAGCAGCCGCCGGGTCCCATACGAGCAGTACTTC. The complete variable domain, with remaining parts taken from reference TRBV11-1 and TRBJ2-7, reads EAEVAQSPRYKITEKSQAVAFWCDPISGHATLYWYRQILGQGPELLVQFQDESVVDDSQLPKDRFSAERLKGVDSTLKIQPAELGDSAMYLCASSRRVPYEQYFGPGTRLTVT.